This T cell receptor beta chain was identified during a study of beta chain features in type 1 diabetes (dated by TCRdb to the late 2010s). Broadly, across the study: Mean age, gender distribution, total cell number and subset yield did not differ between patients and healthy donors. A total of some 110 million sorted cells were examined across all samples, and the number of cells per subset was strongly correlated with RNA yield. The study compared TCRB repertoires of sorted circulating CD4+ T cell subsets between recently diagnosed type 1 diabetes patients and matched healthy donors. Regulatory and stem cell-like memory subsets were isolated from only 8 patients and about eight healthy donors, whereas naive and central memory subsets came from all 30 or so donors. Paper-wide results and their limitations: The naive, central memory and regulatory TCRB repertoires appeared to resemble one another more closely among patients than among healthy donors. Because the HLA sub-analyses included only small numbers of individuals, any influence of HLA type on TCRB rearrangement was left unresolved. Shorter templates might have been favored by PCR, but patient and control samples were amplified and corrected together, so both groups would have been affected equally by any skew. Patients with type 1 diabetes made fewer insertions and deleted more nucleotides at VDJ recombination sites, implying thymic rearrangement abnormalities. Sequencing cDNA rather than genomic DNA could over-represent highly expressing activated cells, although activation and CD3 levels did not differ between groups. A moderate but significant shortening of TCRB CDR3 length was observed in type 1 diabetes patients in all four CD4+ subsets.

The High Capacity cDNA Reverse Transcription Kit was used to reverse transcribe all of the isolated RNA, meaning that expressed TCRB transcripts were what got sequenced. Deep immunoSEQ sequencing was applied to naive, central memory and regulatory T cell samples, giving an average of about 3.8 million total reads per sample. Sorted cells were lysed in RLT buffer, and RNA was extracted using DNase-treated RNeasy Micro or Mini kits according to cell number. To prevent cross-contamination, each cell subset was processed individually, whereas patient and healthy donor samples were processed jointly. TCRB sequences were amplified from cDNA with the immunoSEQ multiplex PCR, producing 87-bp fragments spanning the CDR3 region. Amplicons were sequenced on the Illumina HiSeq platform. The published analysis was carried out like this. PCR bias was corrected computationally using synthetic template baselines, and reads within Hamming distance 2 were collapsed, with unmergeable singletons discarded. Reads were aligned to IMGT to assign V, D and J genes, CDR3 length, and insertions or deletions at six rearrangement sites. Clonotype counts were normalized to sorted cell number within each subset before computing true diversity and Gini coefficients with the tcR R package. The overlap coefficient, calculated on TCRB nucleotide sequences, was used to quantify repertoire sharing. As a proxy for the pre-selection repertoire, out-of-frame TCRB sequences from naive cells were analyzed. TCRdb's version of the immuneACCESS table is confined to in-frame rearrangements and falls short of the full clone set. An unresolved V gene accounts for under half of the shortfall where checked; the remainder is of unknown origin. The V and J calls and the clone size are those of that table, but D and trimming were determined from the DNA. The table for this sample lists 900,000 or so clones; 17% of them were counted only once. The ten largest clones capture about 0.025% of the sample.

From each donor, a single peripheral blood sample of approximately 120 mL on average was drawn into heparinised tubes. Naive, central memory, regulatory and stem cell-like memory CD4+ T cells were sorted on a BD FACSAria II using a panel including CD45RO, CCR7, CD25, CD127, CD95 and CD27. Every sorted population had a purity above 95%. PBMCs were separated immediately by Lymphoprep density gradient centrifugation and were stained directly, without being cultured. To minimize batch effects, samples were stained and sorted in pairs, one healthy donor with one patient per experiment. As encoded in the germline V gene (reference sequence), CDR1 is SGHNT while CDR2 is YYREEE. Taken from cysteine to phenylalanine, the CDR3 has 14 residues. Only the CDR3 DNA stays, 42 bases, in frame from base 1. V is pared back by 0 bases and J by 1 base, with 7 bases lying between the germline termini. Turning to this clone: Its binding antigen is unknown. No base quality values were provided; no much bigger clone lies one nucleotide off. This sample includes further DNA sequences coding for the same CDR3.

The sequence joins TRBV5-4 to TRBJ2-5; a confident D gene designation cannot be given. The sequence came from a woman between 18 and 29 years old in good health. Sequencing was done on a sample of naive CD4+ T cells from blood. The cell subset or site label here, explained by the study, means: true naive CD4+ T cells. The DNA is TGTGCCAGCAGCTTGGGGCAAATCCAAGAGACCCAGTACTTC. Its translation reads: CASSLGQIQETQYF. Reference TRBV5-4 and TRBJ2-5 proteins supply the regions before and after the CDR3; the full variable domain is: ETGVTQSPTHLIKTRGQQVTLRCSSQSGHNTVSWYQQALGQGPQFIFQYYREEENGRGNFPPRFSGLQFPNYSSELNVNALELDDSALYLCASSLGQIQETQYFGPGTRLLVL.